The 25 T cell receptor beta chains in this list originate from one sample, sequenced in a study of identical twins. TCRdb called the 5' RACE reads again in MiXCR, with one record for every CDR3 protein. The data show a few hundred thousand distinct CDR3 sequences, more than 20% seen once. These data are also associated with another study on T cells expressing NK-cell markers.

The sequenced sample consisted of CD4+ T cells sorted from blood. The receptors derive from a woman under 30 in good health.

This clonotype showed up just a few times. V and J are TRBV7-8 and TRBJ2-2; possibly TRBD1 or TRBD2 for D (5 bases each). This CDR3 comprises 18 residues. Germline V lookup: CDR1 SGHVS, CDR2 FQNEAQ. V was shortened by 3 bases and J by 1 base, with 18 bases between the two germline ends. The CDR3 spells CASSFIPDRTRNTGELFF. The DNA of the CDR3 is TGTGCCAGCAGCTTCATACCCGACAGAACTAGGAACACCGGGGAGCTGTTTTTT.

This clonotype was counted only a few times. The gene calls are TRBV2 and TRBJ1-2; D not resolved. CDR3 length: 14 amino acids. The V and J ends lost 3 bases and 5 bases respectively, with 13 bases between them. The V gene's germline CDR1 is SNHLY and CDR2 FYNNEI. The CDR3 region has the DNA TGTGCCAGCAGTGATAGGGAGGGAGTGTATGGCTACACCTTC. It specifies CASSDREGVYGYTF. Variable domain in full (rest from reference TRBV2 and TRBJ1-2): EPEVTQTPSHQVTQMGQEVILRCVPISNHLYFYWYRQILGQKVEFLVSFYNNEISEKSEIFDDQFSVERPDGSNFTLKIRSTKLEDSAMYFCASSDREGVYGYTFGSGTRLTVV.

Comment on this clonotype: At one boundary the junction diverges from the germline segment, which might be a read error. The CDR3 here is CCALIGTGDQETQYF. The CDR3 DNA sequence: TGCTGTGCACTCATCGGGACAGGGGACCAAGAGACCCAGTACTTC. The V call is TRBV20-1, the J call TRBJ2-5; 10 bases are a match to TRBD1. The CDR3 is made up of 15 amino acids. CDR1 and CDR2 from the germline V gene are DFQATT and SNEGSKA (reference sequence).

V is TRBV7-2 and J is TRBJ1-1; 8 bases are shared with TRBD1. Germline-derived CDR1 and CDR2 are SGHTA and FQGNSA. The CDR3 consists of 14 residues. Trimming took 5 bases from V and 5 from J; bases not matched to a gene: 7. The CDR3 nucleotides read TGTGCCAGCAGCCTAGGACAGGGTATGACTGAAGCTTTCTTT. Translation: CASSLGQGMTEAFF. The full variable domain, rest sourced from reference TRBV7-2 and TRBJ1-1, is GAGVSQSPSNKVTEKGKDVELRCDPISGHTALYWYRQSLGQGLEFLIYFQGNSAPDKSGLPSDRFSAERTGGSVSTLTIQRTQQEDSAVYLCASSLGQGMTEAFFGQGTRLTVV.

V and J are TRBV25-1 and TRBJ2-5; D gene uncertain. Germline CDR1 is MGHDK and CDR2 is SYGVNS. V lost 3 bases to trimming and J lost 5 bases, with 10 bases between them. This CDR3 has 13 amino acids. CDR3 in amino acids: CASSDRVVETQYF. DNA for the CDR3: TGTGCCAGCAGTGATAGGGTGGTTGAGACCCAGTACTTC. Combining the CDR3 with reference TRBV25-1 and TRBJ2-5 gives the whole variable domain EADIYQTPRYLVIGTGKKITLECSQTMGHDKMYWYQQDPGMELHLIHYSYGVNSTEKGDLSSESTVSRIRTEHFPLTLESARPSHTSQYLCASSDRVVETQYFGPGTRLLVL.

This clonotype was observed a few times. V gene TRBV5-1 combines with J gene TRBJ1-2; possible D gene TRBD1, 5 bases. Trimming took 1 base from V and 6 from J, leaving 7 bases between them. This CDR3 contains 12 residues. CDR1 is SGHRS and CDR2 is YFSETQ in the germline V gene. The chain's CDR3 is CASSLLGDGYTF. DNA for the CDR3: TGCGCCAGCAGCTTGTTAGGGGATGGCTACACCTTC.

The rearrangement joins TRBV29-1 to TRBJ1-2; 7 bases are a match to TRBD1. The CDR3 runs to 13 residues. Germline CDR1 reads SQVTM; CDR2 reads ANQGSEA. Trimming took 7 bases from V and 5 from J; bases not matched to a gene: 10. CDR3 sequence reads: CSAPGRGSYGYTF. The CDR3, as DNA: TGCAGCGCTCCCGGCAGGGGGTCTTATGGCTACACCTTC.

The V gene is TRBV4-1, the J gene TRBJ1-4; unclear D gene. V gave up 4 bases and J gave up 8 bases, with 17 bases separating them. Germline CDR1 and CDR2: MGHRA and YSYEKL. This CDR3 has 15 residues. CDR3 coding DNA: TGCGCCAGCAGCCGAAGTGGGTCGGCAATAGAAAAACTGTTTTTT. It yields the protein CASSRSGSAIEKLFF.

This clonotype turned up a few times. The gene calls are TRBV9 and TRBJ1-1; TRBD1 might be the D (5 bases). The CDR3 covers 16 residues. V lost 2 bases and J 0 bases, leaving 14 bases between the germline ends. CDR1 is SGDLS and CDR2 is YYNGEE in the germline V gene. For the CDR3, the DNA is TGTGCCAGCAGCGTCGGACTAGGGGTACTGAACACTGAAGCTTTCTTT. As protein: CASSVGLGVLNTEAFF.

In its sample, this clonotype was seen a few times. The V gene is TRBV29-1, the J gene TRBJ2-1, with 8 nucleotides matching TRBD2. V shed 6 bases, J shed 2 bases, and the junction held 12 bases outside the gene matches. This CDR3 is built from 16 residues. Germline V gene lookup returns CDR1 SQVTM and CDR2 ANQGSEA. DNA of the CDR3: TGCAGCGTCCCCGGCCAAGCGGGGGCTACCTACAATGAGCAGTTCTTC. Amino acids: CSVPGQAGATYNEQFF.

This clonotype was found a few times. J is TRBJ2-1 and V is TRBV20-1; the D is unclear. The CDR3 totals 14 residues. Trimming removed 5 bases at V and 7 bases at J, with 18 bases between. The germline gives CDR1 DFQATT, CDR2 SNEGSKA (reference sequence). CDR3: CSAPRADLGNEQFF. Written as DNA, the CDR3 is TGCAGTGCTCCCCGCGCCGACCTCGGGAATGAGCAGTTCTTC.

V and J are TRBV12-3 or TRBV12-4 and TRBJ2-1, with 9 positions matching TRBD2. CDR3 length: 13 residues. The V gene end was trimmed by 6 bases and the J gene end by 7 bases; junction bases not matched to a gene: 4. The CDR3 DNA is TGTGCCAGCAGCTTGCGGGGGGGGAATGAGCAGTTCTTC. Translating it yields CASSLRGGNEQFF.

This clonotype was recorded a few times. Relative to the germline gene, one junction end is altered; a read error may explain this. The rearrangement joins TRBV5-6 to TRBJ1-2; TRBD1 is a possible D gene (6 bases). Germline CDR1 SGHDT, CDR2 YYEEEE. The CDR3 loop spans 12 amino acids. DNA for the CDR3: TGTGCCAGCAGCTGGATCGAGGGGGGATACTCCTTC. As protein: CASSWIEGGYSF.

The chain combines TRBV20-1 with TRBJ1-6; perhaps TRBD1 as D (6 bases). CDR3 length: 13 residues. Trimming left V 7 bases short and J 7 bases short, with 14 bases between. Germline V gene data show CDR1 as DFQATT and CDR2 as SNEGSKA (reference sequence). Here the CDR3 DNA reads TGCAGTGTGGGGGGCAGTTTCAATTCACCCCTCCACTTT. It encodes CSVGGSFNSPLHF.

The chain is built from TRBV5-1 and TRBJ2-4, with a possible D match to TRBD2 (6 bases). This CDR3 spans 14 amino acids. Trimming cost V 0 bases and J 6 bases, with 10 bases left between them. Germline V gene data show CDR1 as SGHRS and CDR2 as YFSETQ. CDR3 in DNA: TGCGCCAGCAGCTTGGACAGACTAGTAAACATTCAGTACTTC. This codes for CASSLDRLVNIQYF.

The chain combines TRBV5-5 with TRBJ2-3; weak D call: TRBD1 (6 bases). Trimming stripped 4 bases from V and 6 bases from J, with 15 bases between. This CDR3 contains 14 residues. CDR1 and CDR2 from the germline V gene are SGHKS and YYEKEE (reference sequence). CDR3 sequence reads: CASSDGTFWDTQYF. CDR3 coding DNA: TGTGCCAGCAGCGACGGGACATTTTGGGATACGCAGTATTTT.

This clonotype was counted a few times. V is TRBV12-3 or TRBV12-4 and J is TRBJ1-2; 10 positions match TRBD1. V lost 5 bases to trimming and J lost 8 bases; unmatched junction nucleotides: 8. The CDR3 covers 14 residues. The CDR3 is CASSRQGADRGYTF. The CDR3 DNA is TGTGCCAGCAGTCGACAGGGGGCGGATAGAGGCTACACCTTC.

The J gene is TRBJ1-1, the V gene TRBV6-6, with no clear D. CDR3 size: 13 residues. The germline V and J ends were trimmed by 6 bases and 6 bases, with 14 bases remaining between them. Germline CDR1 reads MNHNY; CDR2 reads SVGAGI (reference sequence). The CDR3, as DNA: TGTGCCAGCAGCCGCCCACAGTCTTCTGAAGCTTTCTTT. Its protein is CASSRPQSSEAFF.

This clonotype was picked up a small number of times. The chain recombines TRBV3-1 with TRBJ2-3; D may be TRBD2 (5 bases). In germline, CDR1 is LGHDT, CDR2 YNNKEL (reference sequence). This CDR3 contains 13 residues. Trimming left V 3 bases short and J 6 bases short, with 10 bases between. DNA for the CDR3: TGTGCCAGCAGCCAGGCGTTAGCGGATACGCAGTATTTT. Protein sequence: CASSQALADTQYF.

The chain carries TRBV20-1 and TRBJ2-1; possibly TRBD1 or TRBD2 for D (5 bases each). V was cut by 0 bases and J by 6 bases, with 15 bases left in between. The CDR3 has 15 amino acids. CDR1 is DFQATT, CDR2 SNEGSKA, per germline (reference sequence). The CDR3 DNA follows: TGCAGTGCTAGAGATCCCCGGGGCCAGGGCAATGAGCAGTTCTTC. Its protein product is CSARDPRGQGNEQFF.

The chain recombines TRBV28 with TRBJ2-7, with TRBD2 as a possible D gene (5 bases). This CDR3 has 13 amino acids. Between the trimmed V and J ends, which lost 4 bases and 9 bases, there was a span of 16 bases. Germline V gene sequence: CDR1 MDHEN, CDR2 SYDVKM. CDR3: CASSSGLRWGQYF. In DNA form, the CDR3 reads TGTGCCAGCAGTTCGGGATTGCGGTGGGGGCAGTACTTC.

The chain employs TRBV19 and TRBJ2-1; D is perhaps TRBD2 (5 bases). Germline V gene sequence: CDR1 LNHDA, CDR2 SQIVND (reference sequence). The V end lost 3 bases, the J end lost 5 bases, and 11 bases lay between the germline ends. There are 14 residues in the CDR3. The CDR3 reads CASSMTGLNNEQFF. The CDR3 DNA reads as TGTGCCAGTAGTATGACCGGACTCAACAATGAGCAGTTCTTC.

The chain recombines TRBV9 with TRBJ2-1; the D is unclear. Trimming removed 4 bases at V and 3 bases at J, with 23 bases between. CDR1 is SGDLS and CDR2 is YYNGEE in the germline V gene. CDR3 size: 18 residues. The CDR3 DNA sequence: TGTGCCAGCAGCCCAAGCCTAACCTTGAGAGGCGGCTACAATGAGCAGTTCTTC. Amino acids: CASSPSLTLRGGYNEQFF.

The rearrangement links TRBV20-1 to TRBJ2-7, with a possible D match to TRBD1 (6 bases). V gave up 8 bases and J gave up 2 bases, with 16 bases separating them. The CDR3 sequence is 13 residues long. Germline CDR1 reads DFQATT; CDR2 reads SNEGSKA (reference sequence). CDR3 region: CSTSKQGTYEQYF. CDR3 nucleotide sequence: TGCAGTACTTCCAAACAGGGAACCTACGAGCAGTACTTC.

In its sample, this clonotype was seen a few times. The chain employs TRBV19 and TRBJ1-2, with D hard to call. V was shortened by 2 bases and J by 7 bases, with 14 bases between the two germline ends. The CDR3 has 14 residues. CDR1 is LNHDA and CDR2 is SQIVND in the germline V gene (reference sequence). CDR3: CASSISMGIFGYTF. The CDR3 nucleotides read TGTGCCAGTAGTATATCGATGGGGATATTTGGCTACACCTTC.